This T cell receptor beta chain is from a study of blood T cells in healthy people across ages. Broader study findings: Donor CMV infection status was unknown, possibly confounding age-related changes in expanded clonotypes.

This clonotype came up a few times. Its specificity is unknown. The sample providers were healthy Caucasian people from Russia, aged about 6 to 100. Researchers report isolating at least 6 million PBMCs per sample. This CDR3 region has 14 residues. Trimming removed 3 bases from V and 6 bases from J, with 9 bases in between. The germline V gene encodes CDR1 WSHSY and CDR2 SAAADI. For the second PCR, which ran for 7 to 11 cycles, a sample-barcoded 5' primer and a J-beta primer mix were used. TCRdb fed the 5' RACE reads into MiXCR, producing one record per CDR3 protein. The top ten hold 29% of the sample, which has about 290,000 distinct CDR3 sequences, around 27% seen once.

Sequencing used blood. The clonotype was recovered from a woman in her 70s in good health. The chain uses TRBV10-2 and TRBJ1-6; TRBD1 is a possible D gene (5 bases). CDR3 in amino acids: CASSDRVRNSPLHF. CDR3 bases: TGCGCCAGCAGTGACAGGGTCCGTAATTCACCCCTCCACTTT.